Sequencing of this T cell receptor (beta chain) was carried out in a study of blood T cells in healthy people across ages. The donors, aged about 6 to 95, were healthy Caucasians from Russia. This clonotype was recorded a few times. It was with a sample-barcoded 5' primer and a J-beta primer mix that a second PCR of roughly 7 to 12 cycles was run. A single record per CDR3 protein comes from TCRdb applying MiXCR to the 5' RACE reads. The repertoire holds around 1,000,000 distinct CDR3 sequences, with around 27% as singletons. The same sample was also used in a study of T cells of mothers and their children. That work contributes: Over 8.5 million reads per mother and around 3.2 million per child were obtained. Slightly higher, non-significant overlap characterized related mother-child pairs relative to unrelated pairs.

The sequenced sample was blood. The sequence was obtained from a girl aged 2-10 years in good health.

This chain's CDR3 is CSVDEGGSGNTIYF. DNA of the CDR3: TGCAGCGTTGATGAGGGAGGTAGTGGAAACACCATATATTTT. The chain recombines TRBV29-1 with TRBJ1-3; D is unclear. CDR1 and CDR2 from the germline V gene are SQVTM and ANQGSEA. The CDR3 extends over 14 amino acids. Between the trimmed V and J ends, which lost 3 bases and 3 bases, there was a span of 12 bases.